A single sample gave rise to the 12 T cell receptor beta chains below, sequenced in a study of identical twins. TCRdb re-called the 5' RACE reads with MiXCR, one entry per CDR3 protein. Among roughly 260,000 distinct CDR3 sequences, 6.5% to 9% were seen once, and the ten largest hold 5% to 6%. The same specimen was also included in a second study, on yellow fever vaccine responses in identical twins.

Sequencing input: CD8+ T cells sorted from blood. Receptors originate from a young woman in good health.

The table lists this clonotype with many counts. The chain recombines TRBV12-3 or TRBV12-4 with TRBJ2-1; 10 bases are shared with TRBD2. V shed 5 bases, J shed 8 bases, and the junction held 3 bases outside the gene matches. This CDR3 is built from 13 residues. The CDR3 here is CASSGTSVYEQFF. The CDR3 region has the DNA TGTGCCAGCAGTGGGACTAGCGTGTATGAGCAGTTCTTC.

This clonotype was observed many times. The chain joins TRBV13 to TRBJ2-7; TRBD1 agrees at 9 bases. The V gene's germline CDR1 is PRHDT and CDR2 FYEKMQ (reference sequence). Losses at the gene ends were 5 bases for V and 6 bases for J; bases not matched to a gene: 8. CDR3 size: 14 residues. The CDR3 spells CASSARDREGEQYF. For the CDR3, the DNA is TGTGCCAGCAGCGCACGGGACAGGGAGGGCGAGCAGTACTTC.

This clonotype was detected only a few times. The genes are TRBV6-1 and TRBJ1-6; no reliable D call. CDR3 length: 15 residues. From germline, CDR1 is MNHNS and CDR2 SASEGT. V was cut by 4 bases and J by 5 bases, with 12 bases left in between. CDR3 DNA: TGTGCCAGCAGTGCATCAGGACTGAATAATTCACCCCTCCACTTT. Amino acid sequence: CASSASGLNNSPLHF.

The genes are TRBV6-1 and TRBJ2-6, with TRBD1 matching over 7 bases. After removal of 9 bases from V and 1 base from J, the junction contained 9 bases not matched to a gene. This CDR3 contains 16 residues. Germline CDR1 MNHNS, CDR2 SASEGT. The CDR3 sequence: CASKGQSGSGANVLTF. CDR3 DNA: TGTGCCAGTAAGGGACAGTCAGGTTCTGGGGCCAACGTCCTGACTTTC.

Remarks on this clonotype: Possible read error: a much larger clone is one base away. The chain employs TRBV29-1 and TRBJ2-7; D is uncertain. This CDR3 is built from 13 residues. V lost 5 bases and J lost 0, with 11 bases in between. Germline assignment: CDR1 SQVTM and CDR2 ANQGSEA. As DNA, the CDR3 is TGCAGCGTTAAAATTTTAAGCTCCTACGAGCAGTACGTC. Residues: CSVKILSSYEQYV.

This chain connects TRBV3-1 to TRBJ2-1; unclear D gene. The germline V gene has CDR1 LGHDT and CDR2 YNNKEL (reference sequence). The CDR3 has 15 amino acids. Deletions cut 0 bases from V and 6 bases from J, with 12 bases between. In nucleotides, the CDR3 is TGTGCCAGCAGCCAAGATCCTACCGGAATCAATGAGCAGTTCTTC. The encoded protein is CASSQDPTGINEQFF.

The V call is TRBV7-9, the J call TRBJ2-5; D not certain. The CDR3 loop spans 12 amino acids. Trimming cost V 4 bases and J 3 bases, with 6 bases left between them. Germline V gene sequence: CDR1 SEHNR, CDR2 FQNEAQ (reference sequence). DNA of the CDR3: TGTGCCAGCAGCTACCTCGAAGAGACCCAGTACTTC. As protein: CASSYLEETQYF.

This clonotype was observed many times. For the CDR3, the DNA is TGTGCCAGCAGTTTATCGTGGGGGCGCGGGGATAATTACAATGAGCAGTTCTTC. Translation gives CASSLSWGRGDNYNEQFF. The rearrangement uses TRBV27 and TRBJ2-1; possibly TRBD1 or TRBD2 for D (6 bases each). Trimming cost V 0 bases and J 4 bases, with 19 bases left between them. This CDR3 spans 18 amino acids. CDR1 is MNHEY and CDR2 is SMNVEV in the germline V gene (reference sequence).

This clonotype has a count of ten or more. The V call is TRBV7-8, the J call TRBJ2-6; D might be TRBD1 (5 bases). Germline values: CDR1 SGHVS, CDR2 FQNEAQ. The CDR3 is 18 residues long. Trimming took 5 bases from V and 0 from J, leaving 17 bases between them. In DNA, the CDR3 is TGTGCCAGCAGCATAAAGACAGACCAGAGCTCTGGGGCCAACGTCCTGACTTTC. Translation: CASSIKTDQSSGANVLTF.

In its sample, this clonotype was seen a few times. J is TRBJ2-5 and V is TRBV28, with D perhaps matching TRBD1 or TRBD2 (6 bases each). This CDR3 region has 14 residues. Trimming removed 3 bases from V and 5 bases from J, with 13 bases in between. Germline CDR1 is MDHEN and CDR2 is SYDVKM. The CDR3 DNA follows: TGTGCCAGCAGTTTTAGGTTGGGGGGCGAGACCCAGTACTTC. This sequence encodes CASSFRLGGETQYF.

This clonotype was detected only a few times. This chain joins TRBV12-3 or TRBV12-4 and TRBJ2-3, with TRBD1 matching 7 bases. This CDR3 spans 13 amino acids. The J segment lost 9 bases and the V segment lost 11 bases, leaving 14 bases of the junction unmatched. The CDR3 loop is CAGSTGARGTQYF. The CDR3 nucleotides read TGTGCCGGAAGTACAGGGGCCCGGGGAACGCAGTATTTT.

This clonotype was detected only a few times. DNA of the CDR3: TGTGCCAGCAGCTTTGTACCGGCTAGCGGGGGGCTCGAGCAGTACGTC. It is translated as CASSFVPASGGLEQYV. The V call is TRBV5-5, the J call TRBJ2-7; 11 nucleotides line up with TRBD2. Germline assignment: CDR1 SGHKS and CDR2 YYEKEE (reference sequence). The length of the CDR3 is 16 residues. The V gene end was trimmed by 2 bases and the J gene end by 6 bases; junction bases not matched to a gene: 10.